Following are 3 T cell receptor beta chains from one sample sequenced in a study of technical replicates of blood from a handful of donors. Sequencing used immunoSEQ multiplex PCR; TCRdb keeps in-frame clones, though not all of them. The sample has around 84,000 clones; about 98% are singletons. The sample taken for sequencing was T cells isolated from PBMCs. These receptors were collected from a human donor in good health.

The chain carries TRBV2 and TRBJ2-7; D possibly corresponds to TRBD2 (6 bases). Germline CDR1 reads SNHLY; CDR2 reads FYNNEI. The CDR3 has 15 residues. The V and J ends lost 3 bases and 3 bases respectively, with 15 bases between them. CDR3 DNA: TGTGCCAGCAGTGAGGGCCCCGCGGGGCTCTACGAGCAGTACTTC. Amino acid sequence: CASSEGPAGLYEQYF.

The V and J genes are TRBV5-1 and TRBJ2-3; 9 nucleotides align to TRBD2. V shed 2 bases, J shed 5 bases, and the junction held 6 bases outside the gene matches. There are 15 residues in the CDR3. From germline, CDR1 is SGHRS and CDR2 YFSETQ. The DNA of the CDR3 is TGCGCCAGCAGCTTTCGCGGGGGGGCAGTAGATACGCAGTATTTT. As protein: CASSFRGGAVDTQYF. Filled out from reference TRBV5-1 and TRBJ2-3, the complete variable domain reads KAGVTQTPRYLIKTRGQQVTLSCSPISGHRSVSWYQQTPGQGLQFLFEYFSETQRNKGNFPGRFSGRQFSNSRSEMNVSTLELGDSALYLCASSFRGGAVDTQYFGPGTRLTVL.

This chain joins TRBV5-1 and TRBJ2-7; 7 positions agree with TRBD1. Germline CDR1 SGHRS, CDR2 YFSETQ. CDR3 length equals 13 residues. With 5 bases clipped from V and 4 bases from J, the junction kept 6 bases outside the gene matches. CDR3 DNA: TGCGCCAGCAGGGGACAGACAGGGTACGAGCAGTACTTC. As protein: CASRGQTGYEQYF.